What follows are 20 T cell receptor beta chains derived from one specimen sequenced in a study of metastatic and nonmetastatic thyroid tumors. Not a single patient had been given any form of treatment at any point before undergoing thyroid surgery. MiXCR re-clonotyped the PCR reads for TCRdb. The table lists approximately 16,000 clones, approximately 24% of them singletons, with approximately 13% in the top ten. Sample: tumor tissue. All receptors come from a male donor with papillary thyroid cancer or a benign thyroid nodule (not recorded which). Some clones in this sample may be carry-over from other donors' samples.

There are a few counts of this clone. The J gene is TRBJ2-5, the V gene TRBV5-1, with 8 bases lining up with TRBD1. This CDR3 spans 15 amino acids. The ends lost 4 bases at V and 5 bases at J; junction bases unmatched: 10. Germline lookup yields CDR1 SGHRS and CDR2 YFSETQ. The CDR3 bases are TGCGCCAGCAGCCCTTGGGACAGGAGACCGGAGACCCAGTACTTC. Translation gives CASSPWDRRPETQYF.

This chain connects TRBV3-1 to TRBJ2-1, with 10 bases identical to TRBD2. CDR1 is LGHDT and CDR2 is YNNKEL in the germline V gene (reference sequence). This CDR3 spans 16 amino acids. V shed 7 bases and J 4 bases; nucleotides not matched to a gene: 10. The CDR3: CASNSGTSALYNEQFF. DNA of the CDR3: TGTGCCAGCAACTCCGGGACTAGCGCCTTGTACAATGAGCAGTTCTTC.

To note about this clone: The germline gene is not matched at one end of the junction; a read error may be the cause. The rearrangement uses TRBV6-4 and TRBJ2-2; D is possibly TRBD2 (5 bases). The CDR3 runs 13 residues. Looked up from germline, CDR1 is MRHNA and CDR2 is SNTAGT. CDR3 protein: CASSDSCTGELFF. In DNA form, the CDR3 reads TGTGCCAGCAGTGACTCCTGCACCGGGGAGCTTTTTTTT.

V usage is TRBV5-1 and J usage is TRBJ1-2, with 7 bases fitting TRBD1. Germline lookup yields CDR1 SGHRS and CDR2 YFSETQ. Losses at the gene ends were 0 bases for V and 4 bases for J; bases not matched to a gene: 3. This CDR3 contains 14 residues. The CDR3 DNA reads TGCGCCAGCAGCTTGGTGGCAGGGGGCTATGGCTACACCTTC. Amino acids: CASSLVAGGYGYTF.

This clone is medium-sized by share. Other DNA sequences of this sample code for an identical CDR3. The V gene is TRBV5-6, the J gene TRBJ2-3; possible D gene TRBD2, 6 bases. This CDR3 region has 15 residues. The ends were cut back, 3 bases at V and 2 bases at J, with 13 bases in the middle. Germline loops: CDR1 SGHDT, CDR2 YYEEEE. The CDR3 nucleotides read TGTGCCAGCAGCTATTCCGGGAGATCCACAGATACGCAGTATTTT. It codes for CASSYSGRSTDTQYF.

This clone has a count of ten or more. The V gene is TRBV12-3 or TRBV12-4, the J gene TRBJ1-1; 7 bases line up with TRBD1. The CDR3 has 17 amino acids. The V gene end was trimmed by 2 bases and the J gene end by 3 bases; junction bases not matched to a gene: 12. Here the CDR3 DNA reads TGTGCCAGCAGTTTATCCCCAAGGACAGGATCGGACACTGAAGCTTTCTTT. Translation: CASSLSPRTGSDTEAFF.

The rearrangement joins TRBV30 to TRBJ2-7; D unclear. The V and J ends lost 4 bases and 3 bases respectively, with 10 bases between them. CDR3 length: 12 amino acids. CDR1 is GTSNPN and CDR2 is SVGIG in the germline V gene (reference sequence). The CDR3 protein is CAWNTTFYEQYF. Written as DNA, the CDR3 is TGTGCCTGGAATACGACGTTCTACGAGCAGTACTTC.

This rearrangement joins TRBV5-1 to TRBJ1-2; D is perhaps TRBD1 (5 bases). This CDR3 region has 15 residues. The V end was cut by 0 bases, the J end by 4 bases, with 13 bases between. Germline V gives CDR1 SGHRS, CDR2 YFSETQ. The CDR3 nucleotides read TGCGCCAGCAGCTTGGGGGGGACGGAAATCTATGGCTACACCTTC. Protein product: CASSLGGTEIYGYTF.

In its sample, this clone is medium-sized. This chain connects TRBV28 to TRBJ2-7; D possibly corresponds to TRBD2 (6 bases). From germline, CDR1 is MDHEN and CDR2 SYDVKM. This CDR3 is built from 15 residues. V was clipped by 5 bases and J by 1 base, with 15 bases between them. CDR3 amino acids: CASSPRGSRSYEQYF. As DNA, the CDR3 is TGTGCCAGCAGTCCCCGGGGGAGTAGGTCCTACGAGCAGTACTTC.

This clone appeared many times. The chain joins TRBV10-1 to TRBJ1-1, with D perhaps TRBD1 (5 bases). Germline V lookup: CDR1 WNHNN, CDR2 SYGVQD (reference sequence). CDR3 length: 14 residues. V shed 0 bases and J shed 1 base, with 6 bases lying between them. The CDR3 coding sequence is TGCGCCAGCAGTGAGTCCGGGGGGAACACTGAAGCTTTCTTT. Its protein is CASSESGGNTEAFF.

This chain uses TRBV5-1 with TRBJ2-2; 9 bases align to TRBD1. Germline trimming cut 5 bases from V and 5 bases from J; bases unmatched to any gene: 4. CDR1 and CDR2 (germline): SGHRS, YFSETQ. The CDR3 runs to 14 residues. CDR3 sequence: CASSRTGATGELFF. CDR3 bases: TGCGCCAGCAGTCGGACAGGGGCGACCGGGGAGCTGTTTTTT.

This clone was seen a handful of times. One end of the junction fails to match germline, which may point to a read error. The chain recombines TRBV6-2 or TRBV6-3 with TRBJ2-1, with D possibly being TRBD2 (6 bases). There are 14 residues in the CDR3. Germline-derived CDR1 and CDR2 are MNHEY and SVGEGT. The CDR3 is CASRGGASYSEQFF. In DNA form, the CDR3 reads TGTGCCAGCAGGGGCGGGGCCTCCTACAGTGAGCAGTTCTTC.

In its sample, this clone ranks as medium-sized. The chain carries TRBV2 and TRBJ1-1; D possibly corresponds to TRBD1 (6 bases). The CDR3 contains 13 residues. Germline CDR1 reads SNHLY; CDR2 reads FYNNEI. V was shortened by 9 bases and J by 4 bases, with 15 bases between the two germline ends. CDR3 coding DNA: TGTGCCAGAGGGTTAGGGGGGGGCACTGAAGCTTTCTTT. It yields the protein CARGLGGGTEAFF.

As concerns this clone: The CDR3 does not end in the conserved phenylalanine or tryptophan, so this is likely a read error. The genes are TRBV5-6 and TRBJ1-6; 9 nucleotides match TRBD1. Germline V gene lookup returns CDR1 SGHDT and CDR2 YYEEEE. This CDR3 has 14 residues. The CDR3 here is CAGSVDRGLSPLHS. Here the CDR3 DNA reads TGTGCCGGCAGCGTGGACAGGGGTTTATCACCCCTCCACTCT.

The V gene is TRBV11-2, the J gene TRBJ2-1, with D tentatively TRBD1 (6 bases). Germline CDR1 is SGHAT and CDR2 is FQNNGV. The CDR3 has 17 amino acids. The V end was cut by 5 bases, the J end by 4 bases, with 21 bases between. CDR3 amino acids: CASSPAAAGDLYNEQFF. The CDR3 DNA sequence: TGTGCCAGCAGCCCCGCCGCGGCAGGGGACCTATACAATGAGCAGTTCTTC.

This rearrangement joins TRBV7-2 to TRBJ2-7, with D perhaps TRBD1 or TRBD2 (6 bases each). The germline V and J ends were trimmed by 1 base and 6 bases, with 10 bases remaining between them. The CDR3 extends over 13 amino acids. Germline V CDR1 and CDR2: SGHTA, FQGNSA. CDR3 bases: TGTGCCAGCAGCTTAGTAGGGGGGAGCGAGCAGTACTTC. This gives the protein CASSLVGGSEQYF.

This clone was found many times. Since a much larger clone is just one base distant, this may be a read error. Within the sample, other DNA sequences also encode this same CDR3. V usage is TRBV11-2 and J usage is TRBJ1-1; D uncertain. Trimming shortened V by 5 bases and J by 7 bases, and 17 bases separated the two germline ends. The germline gives CDR1 SGHAT, CDR2 FQNNGV. The CDR3 has 14 amino acids. The CDR3 nucleotides read TGTGCCAGCAGCAACCTGACTGGGCCTTTTGAAGCTTTCTTT. It codes for CASSNLTGPFEAFF.

The rearrangement uses TRBV7-3 and TRBJ2-2; D gene ambiguous. Trimming left V 4 bases short and J 5 bases short, with 17 bases between. CDR3 length: 16 residues. Germline V gene data show CDR1 as SGHTA and CDR2 as FQGTGA. The CDR3 DNA is TGTGCCAGCAGCTCCACCCCATGGCCCGAGACCGGGGAGCTGTTTTTT. Protein: CASSSTPWPETGELFF.

This clone occurred a few times. In the same sample, other DNA sequences code for this CDR3. V gene TRBV25-1 combines with J gene TRBJ1-4; TRBD1 is a possible D gene (5 bases). The CDR3 is 14 amino acids. The V and J ends lost 6 bases and 4 bases respectively, with 12 bases between them. Germline lookup yields CDR1 MGHDK and CDR2 SYGVNS. CDR3 sequence (DNA): TGTGCCAGCAGAGGGGATAGAAGTAATGAAAAACTGTTTTTT. This gives the protein CASRGDRSNEKLFF.

V gene TRBV30 combines with J gene TRBJ1-1; 8 bases are a match to TRBD1. The CDR3 covers 13 residues. J lost 3 bases, V lost 3 bases, and 3 bases had no gene match. Germline lookup yields CDR1 GTSNPN and CDR2 SVGIG (reference sequence). Here the CDR3 DNA reads TGTGCCTGGAGAGTGACAGGGGACACTGAAGCTTTCTTT. This encodes CAWRVTGDTEAFF.